This passage covers 29 T cell receptor beta chains from one sample sequenced in a study of post-analysis software for immune sequencing data. For these TCRs, the target antigens are not known. Study findings and constraints: TRBV segments more frequent in patients than in controls numbered roughly five and included TRBV5-6, TRBV5-1 and TRBV20-1.

The TCR beta cDNA libraries carried unique molecular identifiers. TCRdb itself ran the PCR reads through MiXCR, one entry per CDR3 protein. The sample lists approximately 770,000 distinct CDR3 sequences, more than 45% occurring once. Sequencing was done on a sample of blood. The origin of the receptors is a girl aged 10-17 years with multiple sclerosis.

This clonotype was found a few times. The chain is built from TRBV20-1 and TRBJ2-7; no definite D call. Germline V gene lookup returns CDR1 DFQATT and CDR2 SNEGSKA (reference sequence). Trimming took off 0 bases at V and 4 bases at J, with 7 bases between the two ends. The CDR3 sequence is 12 residues long. CDR3 DNA sequence: TGCAGTGCTAGAGATGGCACATACGAGCAGTACTTC. Its translation: CSARDGTYEQYF.

There are a few counts of this clonotype. The chain has TRBV27 and TRBJ1-2; D is unresolved. V lost 7 bases and J lost 4, with 7 bases in between. CDR1 is MNHEY and CDR2 is SMNVEV in the germline V gene (reference sequence). The CDR3 extends over 11 amino acids. CDR3 sequence: CASMGAYGYTF. CDR3 nucleotide sequence: TGTGCCAGCATGGGTGCCTATGGCTACACCTTC.

The CDR3 here is CASSEWGANTEAFF. Here the CDR3 DNA reads TGTGCCAGCAGTGAATGGGGGGCGAACACTGAAGCTTTCTTT. The chain joins TRBV25-1 to TRBJ1-1; D possibly corresponds to TRBD1 (6 bases). V was cut by 1 base and J by 1 base, with 7 bases left in between. Germline CDR1 and CDR2: MGHDK and SYGVNS. The CDR3 runs 14 residues.

This clonotype was observed a handful of times. The chain carries TRBV10-3 and TRBJ2-3, with 9 bases lining up with TRBD2. With V trimmed by 10 bases and J by 2 bases, 13 bases remained unmatched. CDR1 and CDR2 (germline): ENHRY, SYGVKD. This CDR3 contains 16 residues. As DNA, the CDR3 is TGTGCCACCCAAGGCGGCGGGAGGGATTCCACAGATACGCAGTATTTT. Protein sequence: CATQGGGRDSTDTQYF.

This clonotype has only a few counts. J is TRBJ2-7 and V is TRBV18; D tentatively fits TRBD1 or TRBD2 (5 bases each). The J call could be wrong; TRBJ2-5 is a better fit for the DNA end. This CDR3 is built from 15 residues. Germline lookup yields CDR1 KGHSH and CDR2 LQKENI. The CDR3 sequence is CASSPQAGTRETQYF. CDR3 in DNA: TGTGCCAGCTCACCACAGGCAGGGACGAGGGAGACCCAGTACTTC.

J is TRBJ2-7 and V is TRBV5-1; 10 bases are shared with TRBD1. Per the germline V gene, CDR1 is SGHRS and CDR2 is YFSETQ. This CDR3 contains 16 residues. Germline trimming cut 1 base from V and 2 bases from J; bases unmatched to any gene: 6. In DNA form, the CDR3 reads TGCGCCAGCAGCTTGCAAGAGGGACAGGGGACCTACGAGCAGTACTTC. It yields the protein CASSLQEGQGTYEQYF.

CDR3 bases: TGTGCCAGCAGCTTAGATGTGACAACTACACGAGAGACCCAGTTCTTC. This translates into CASSLDVTTTRETQFF. The chain links TRBV7-9 to TRBJ2-5; D gene unclear. The DNA end is a closer match to TRBJ2-1, so the J assignment may be wrong. The CDR3 consists of 16 residues. The germline V gene has CDR1 SEHNR and CDR2 FQNEAQ (reference sequence).

This clonotype came up once. The chain combines TRBV9 with TRBJ2-1; unclear D gene. V was cut by 0 bases and J by 0 bases, with 13 bases left in between. The CDR3 is 17 residues long. Germline CDR1 reads SGDLS; CDR2 reads YYNGEE. CDR3 sequence reads: CASSVVDYESSYNEQFF. CDR3 bases: TGTGCCAGCAGCGTAGTTGATTATGAGAGCTCCTACAATGAGCAGTTCTTC.

This clonotype came up a few times. This rearrangement joins TRBV7-9 to TRBJ1-4; 7 bases align to TRBD1. Germline V gene sequence: CDR1 SEHNR, CDR2 FQNEAQ (reference sequence). The CDR3 contains 12 residues. The junction had 5 bases not matched to a gene; V was cut back by 3 bases and J by 13 bases. The CDR3: CASSFDGTALFF. The DNA of the CDR3 is TGTGCCAGCAGCTTTGATGGGACAGCACTGTTTTTT. The full variable domain, its missing parts supplied by reference TRBV7-9 and TRBJ1-4, is DTGVSQNPRHKITKRGQNVTFRCDPISEHNRLYWYRQTLGQGPEFLTYFQNEAQLEKSRLLSDRFSAERPKGSFSTLEIQRTEQGDSAMYLCASSFDGTALFFGSGTQLSVL.

The V and J genes are TRBV3-1 and TRBJ2-1; TRBD2 agrees at 9 bases. The V gene's germline CDR1 is LGHDT and CDR2 YNNKEL (reference sequence). There are 15 residues in the CDR3. Trimming removed 4 bases from V and 5 bases from J; junction bases left unmatched: 6. CDR3 region: CASSRRTSANNEQFF. The CDR3 DNA follows: TGTGCCAGCAGCCGAAGGACTAGCGCTAACAATGAGCAGTTCTTC.

This clonotype showed up just a few times. The chain uses TRBV7-9 and TRBJ2-3; 7 nucleotides match TRBD2. V was clipped by 5 bases and J by 10 bases; unmatched bases: 15. The CDR3 is 15 amino acids. CDR1 SEHNR and CDR2 FQNEAQ come from the germline V gene (reference sequence). The CDR3 DNA sequence: TGTGCCAGCAGCCCCCCTAGTCGGGAGGACCGGTCGCAGTATTTT. Protein sequence: CASSPPSREDRSQYF.

This clonotype was detected only a few times. This chain connects TRBV20-1 to TRBJ2-5; 13 nucleotides match TRBD2. The CDR3 covers 14 residues. J gave up 5 bases and V 7 bases, and 7 bases lay outside the gene matches. CDR1 is DFQATT, CDR2 SNEGSKA, per germline (reference sequence). DNA of the CDR3: TGCAGTGTCAGCACGGGACTAGCGGGGGAGACCCAGTACTTC. It yields the protein CSVSTGLAGETQYF.

In its sample, this clonotype was seen a few times. The chain combines TRBV11-2 with TRBJ2-4; 12 bases are a match to TRBD2. From germline, CDR1 is SGHAT and CDR2 FQNNGV. J gave up 2 bases and V 5 bases, and 10 bases lay outside the gene matches. The CDR3 covers 18 residues. CDR3 in amino acids: CASSLGTSGLLPKNIQYF. In DNA, the CDR3 is TGTGCCAGCAGCCTCGGGACTAGCGGGCTGCTACCCAAAAACATTCAGTACTTC.

The V gene is TRBV9, the J gene TRBJ2-1; D may correspond to TRBD1 or TRBD2 (5 bases each). CDR3 length equals 15 residues. V lost 0 bases to trimming and J lost 9 bases, with 16 bases between them. Germline-derived CDR1 and CDR2 are SGDLS and YYNGEE. The chain's CDR3 is CASSVGGVPKGEQFF. The CDR3 coding sequence is TGTGCCAGCAGCGTAGGAGGGGTACCCAAAGGTGAGCAGTTCTTC.

This clonotype has a handful of counts. The chain combines TRBV5-5 with TRBJ2-7; 9 bases are a match to TRBD1. The CDR3 sequence is 13 residues long. V dropped 6 bases and J dropped 1; count of bases not matched to a gene: 2. Germline V lookup: CDR1 SGHKS, CDR2 YYEKEE (reference sequence). The CDR3 nucleotides are TGTGCCAGCACCGGGACAGGGTCCTACGAGCAGTACTTC. Protein: CASTGTGSYEQYF.

This rearrangement joins TRBV27 to TRBJ2-5, with 9 bases identical to TRBD2. The J call is uncertain, as TRBJ2-7 better fits the DNA end. Per germline, CDR1 MNHEY and CDR2 SMNVEV (reference sequence). This CDR3 has 14 amino acids. CDR3 region: CASSLSVAGDEQYF. CDR3 in DNA: TGTGCCAGCAGTTTGAGCGTAGCGGGAGACGAGCAGTACTTC.

The V call is TRBV20-1, the J call TRBJ2-1, with a tentative D call TRBD2 (5 bases). Germline loops: CDR1 DFQATT, CDR2 SNEGSKA (reference sequence). V shed 0 bases and J shed 7 bases, with 16 bases lying between them. The CDR3 has 15 amino acids. CDR3 amino acids: CSARDRRTWSNEQFF. In DNA form, the CDR3 reads TGCAGTGCTAGAGATAGGAGGACTTGGTCGAATGAGCAGTTCTTC.

This clonotype showed up just a few times. The V gene is TRBV15, the J gene TRBJ1-2, with D uncertain. The CDR3 contains 13 residues. Germline V gives CDR1 LNHNV, CDR2 YYDKDF (reference sequence). Trimming cost V 1 base and J 4 bases, with 7 bases left between them. The CDR3 sequence: CATSRVRGYGYTF. DNA of the CDR3: TGTGCCACCAGCAGAGTGCGGGGCTATGGCTACACCTTC.

The rearrangement links TRBV29-1 to TRBJ2-3; D ambiguous. Looked up from germline, CDR1 is SQVTM and CDR2 is ANQGSEA. The V end lost 1 base, the J end lost 2 bases, and 25 bases lay between the germline ends. CDR3 length: 19 amino acids. CDR3 in DNA: TGCAGCGTTGAAGGACCGCTTAGGAAGGGTATGGTAGACACAGATACGCAGTATTTT. This encodes CSVEGPLRKGMVDTDTQYF.

This clonotype was seen just once. The gene calls are TRBV12-3 or TRBV12-4 and TRBJ2-1; TRBD1 matches 10 bases. The ends lost 4 bases at V and 8 bases at J; junction bases unmatched: 8. The CDR3 loop spans 15 amino acids. CDR3 bases: TGTGCCAGCAGTTCTGGGGACAGGGGTTACTATGAGCAGTTCTTC. Its protein is CASSSGDRGYYEQFF.

This clonotype was counted a few times. This chain connects TRBV7-6 to TRBJ2-3; no clear D gene. Germline V gene sequence: CDR1 SGHVS, CDR2 FNYEAQ. CDR3 size: 14 residues. V lost 3 bases and J 1 base, leaving 8 bases between the germline ends. This chain's CDR3 is CASSFGSGTDTQYF. The DNA of the CDR3 is TGTGCCAGCAGCTTTGGGTCAGGCACAGATACGCAGTATTTT. Full variable domain (missing parts from reference TRBV7-6 and TRBJ2-3): GAGVSQSPRYKVTKRGQDVALRCDPISGHVSLYWYRQALGQGPEFLTYFNYEAQQDKSGLPNDRFSAERPEGSISTLTIQRTEQRDSAMYRCASSFGSGTDTQYFGPGTRLTVL.

The chain carries TRBV30 and TRBJ2-5; TRBD2 might be the D (5 bases). The CDR3 loop spans 14 amino acids. Trimming cost V 4 bases and J 2 bases, with 14 bases left between them. In germline, CDR1 is GTSNPN, CDR2 SVGIG (reference sequence). The CDR3 nucleotides read TGTGCCTGGAACGAGGGATTGAAGCAAGAGACCCAGTACTTC. Protein sequence: CAWNEGLKQETQYF.

V is TRBV12-3 or TRBV12-4 and J is TRBJ2-5, with a weak D call TRBD2 (5 bases). The V and J ends lost 5 bases and 5 bases respectively, with 9 bases between them. The CDR3 has 12 amino acids. In nucleotides, the CDR3 is TGTGCCAGCAGTCAACAGCGGGAGACCCAGTACTTC. Translating gives CASSQQRETQYF.

This clonotype was counted between two and nine times. The chain uses TRBV7-8 and TRBJ2-7; 11 nucleotides line up with TRBD2. This CDR3 region has 16 residues. V shed 3 bases, J shed 0 bases, and the junction held 4 bases outside the gene matches. Germline V lookup: CDR1 SGHVS, CDR2 FQNEAQ. The chain's CDR3 is CASSFRLAGSSYEQYF. For the CDR3, the DNA is TGTGCCAGCAGCTTCAGACTAGCGGGAAGCTCCTACGAGCAGTACTTC.

V gene TRBV3-1 combines with J gene TRBJ2-1; TRBD2 matches 10 bases. In germline, CDR1 is LGHDT, CDR2 YNNKEL (reference sequence). The CDR3 loop spans 19 amino acids. J gave up 3 bases and V 1 base, and 12 bases lay outside the gene matches. This CDR3 reads CASSQVAGGGFNYYNEQFF. CDR3 DNA: TGTGCCAGCAGCCAAGTAGCGGGGGGCGGCTTCAATTACTACAATGAGCAGTTCTTC.

The chain uses TRBV20-1 and TRBJ1-2; a possible D gene is TRBD1 (5 bases). Germline loops: CDR1 DFQATT, CDR2 SNEGSKA (reference sequence). The CDR3 contains 14 residues. Trimming removed 1 base at V and 3 bases at J, with 12 bases between. DNA for the CDR3: TGCAGTGCTAGAGGGGGCAGGCGGGACTATGGCTACACCTTC. This codes for CSARGGRRDYGYTF.

The genes are TRBV9 and TRBJ2-7; D not resolved. V dropped 4 bases and J dropped 0 bases, with 8 bases sitting between them. Germline lookup yields CDR1 SGDLS and CDR2 YYNGEE. This CDR3 has 13 amino acids. The CDR3 DNA sequence: TGTGCCAGCAGCTCCCCGGACTCCTACGAGCAGTACTTC. Translated: CASSSPDSYEQYF.

This clonotype has just a few counts. V is TRBV5-1 and J is TRBJ2-5, with 7 bases that match TRBD1. Germline V gene data show CDR1 as SGHRS and CDR2 as YFSETQ. There are 14 residues in the CDR3. The J segment lost 3 bases and the V segment lost 4 bases, leaving 6 bases of the junction unmatched. CDR3 region: CASSTQGTEETQYF. The CDR3 DNA sequence: TGCGCCAGCAGCACCCAGGGGACAGAAGAGACCCAGTACTTC.

This clonotype has a handful of counts. This sequence joins TRBV12-3 or TRBV12-4 and TRBJ1-2, with D perhaps matching TRBD1 (6 bases). V lost 6 bases and J lost 0, with 14 bases in between. This CDR3 region has 15 residues. CDR3: CASSLDRGTNYGYTF. The CDR3 nucleotides read TGTGCCAGCAGCCTAGATAGGGGGACTAACTATGGCTACACCTTC.